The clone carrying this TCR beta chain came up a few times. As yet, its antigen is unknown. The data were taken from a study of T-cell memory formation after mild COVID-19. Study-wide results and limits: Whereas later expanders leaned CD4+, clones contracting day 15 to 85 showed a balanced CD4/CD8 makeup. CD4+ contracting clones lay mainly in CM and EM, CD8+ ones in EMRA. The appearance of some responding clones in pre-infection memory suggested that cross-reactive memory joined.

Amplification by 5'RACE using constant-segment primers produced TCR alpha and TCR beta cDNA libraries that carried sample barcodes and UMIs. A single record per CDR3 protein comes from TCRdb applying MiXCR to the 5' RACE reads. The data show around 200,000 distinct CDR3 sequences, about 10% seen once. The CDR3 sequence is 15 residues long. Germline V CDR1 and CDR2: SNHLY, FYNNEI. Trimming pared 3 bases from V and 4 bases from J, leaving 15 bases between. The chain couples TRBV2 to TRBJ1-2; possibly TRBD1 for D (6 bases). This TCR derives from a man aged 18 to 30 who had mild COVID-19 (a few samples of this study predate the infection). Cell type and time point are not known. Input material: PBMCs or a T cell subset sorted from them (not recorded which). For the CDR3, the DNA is TGTGCCAGCAGTGATGATCAGGGGCTGGGCTATGGCTACACCTTC. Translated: CASSDDQGLGYGYTF.